This is a list of T cell receptor beta chains from one sample in a study of blood T cell repertoires in COVID-19. Clones were sequenced by immunoSEQ multiplex PCR, and TCRdb holds only the in-frame ones, with some missing. The data contain roughly 46,000 clones, about 87% of them singletons. The sample taken for sequencing was peripheral blood. The origin of the receptors is a human donor with active COVID-19. The donor label of this sample is uncertain. Each CDR3 is given with its conserved first and last residue. A D gene is named only where the DNA matches it firmly. The listing skips clone size in some rows; elsewhere it reads once, few, many or a size class.

clone size	D gene	V gene	CDR3 length	J gene	CDR3 protein	CDR3 DNA
-	-	TRBV29-1	14	TRBJ2-1	CSVESQGDINEQFF	TGCAGCGTTGAATCACAGGGTGACATAAATGAGCAGTTCTTC
-	-	TRBV5-1	15	TRBJ2-2	CASSLVRGGTGELFF	TGCGCCAGCAGCTTGGTCAGGGGCGGCACCGGGGAGCTGTTTTTT
-	-	TRBV27	15	TRBJ2-3	CASSLGLTLEDTQYF	TGTGCCAGCAGTTTAGGACTCACGCTTGAAGATACGCAGTATTTT
-	-	TRBV6-6	16	TRBJ1-3	CASSYSEIRAGNTIYF	TGTGCCAGCAGTTACTCGGAGATACGGGCTGGAAACACCATATATTTT
-	TRBD1	TRBV2	14	TRBJ1-2	CASSYGTGFYGYTF	TGTGCCAGCAGTTACGGGACAGGTTTCTATGGCTACACCTTC
-	-	TRBV7-2	17	TRBJ1-5	CASSIKPRSEVNQPQHF	TGTGCCAGCAGCATTAAGCCTAGGTCGGAGGTCAATCAGCCCCAGCATTTT
-	-	TRBV6-5	13	TRBJ1-5	CAAGDGAYQPQHF	TGTGCCGCGGGTGACGGTGCGTATCAGCCCCAGCATTTT
-	-	TRBV11-2	15	TRBJ2-5	CASSLDRRLAETQYF	TGTGCCAGCAGCTTAGATAGACGGCTAGCGGAGACCCAGTACTTC
-	-	TRBV3-1/TRBV3-2	13	TRBJ1-6	CASNQGLDSPLHF	TGTGCCAGTAATCAGGGGCTAGATTCACCCCTCCACTTT
-	TRBD1	TRBV28	16	TRBJ2-6	CASSGTGASGANVLTF	TGTGCCAGCAGTGGGACAGGCGCTTCTGGGGCCAACGTCCTGACTTTC
-	-	TRBV29-1	14	TRBJ2-1	CSVGAGTRYNEQFF	TGCAGCGTGGGAGCCGGGACACGCTACAATGAGCAGTTCTTC
-	TRBD1	TRBV3-1/TRBV3-2	14	TRBJ1-1	CASSPRDRGPEAFF	TGTGCCAGCAGCCCTAGAGACAGGGGACCTGAAGCTTTCTTT
once	-	TRBV13	16	TRBJ2-1	CASSFRALTGSNEQFF	TGTGCCAGCAGCTTCAGAGCCCTCACAGGGTCCAATGAGCAGTTCTTC
-	TRBD2	TRBV2	15	TRBJ2-7	CASSESGRALHEQYF	TGTGCCAGCAGTGAAAGCGGGAGGGCCCTCCACGAGCAGTACTTC
-	TRBD2	TRBV28	15	TRBJ2-7	CASRGASGSLYEQYF	TGTGCCAGCAGGGGGGCTAGCGGGAGCCTCTACGAGCAGTACTTC
-	-	TRBV5-1	16	TRBJ1-2	CASSLAAGVIDYGYTF	TGCGCCAGCAGCTTGGCCGCCGGGGTTATCGACTATGGCTACACCTTC
-	TRBD2	TRBV7-7	21	TRBJ2-5	CASSPGARSRGTSGFQETQYF	TGTGCTAGCAGCCCCGGCGCTAGATCGAGGGGGACTAGCGGATTTCAAGAGACCCAGTACTTC